Reported below is one T cell receptor (beta chain). The sample comes from a study of siplizumab effects on memory and regulatory T cells. V lost 5 bases, J lost 0 bases, and 2 bases stayed unmatched. The germline CDR1 and CDR2 sequences are MNHEY and SVGAGI. This CDR3 has 15 amino acids. Assays captured 10^5 or so TCR templates per sample. Clones were read by immunoSEQ multiplex PCR, and TCRdb kept only the in-frame ones, dropping some. This table holds fewer than 45,000 clones, roughly 90% found once. The chain employs TRBV6-5 and TRBJ1-4, with 8 bases aligning to TRBD1. This sequence originates from a human donor in good health. The sample consisted of naive CD4+ T cells sorted from blood. The CDR3 region is CASSTGGATNEKLFF. The CDR3 DNA reads TGTGCCAGCAGTACAGGGGGGGCAACTAATGAAAAACTGTTTTTT.